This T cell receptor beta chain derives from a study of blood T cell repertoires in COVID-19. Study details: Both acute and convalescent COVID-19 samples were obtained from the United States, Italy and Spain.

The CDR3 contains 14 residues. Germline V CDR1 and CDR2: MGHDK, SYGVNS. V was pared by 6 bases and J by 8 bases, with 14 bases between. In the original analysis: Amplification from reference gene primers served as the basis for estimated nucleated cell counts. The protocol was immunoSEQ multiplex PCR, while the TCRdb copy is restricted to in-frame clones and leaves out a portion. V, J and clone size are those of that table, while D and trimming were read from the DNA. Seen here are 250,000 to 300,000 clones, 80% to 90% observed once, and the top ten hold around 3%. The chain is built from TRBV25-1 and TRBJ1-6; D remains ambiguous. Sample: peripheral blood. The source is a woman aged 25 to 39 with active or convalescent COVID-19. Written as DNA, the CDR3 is TGTGCCAGCAGCCTAGCGGGCGGGGATTCACCCCTCCACTTT. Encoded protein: CASSLAGGDSPLHF.